Listed below are T cell receptor beta chains from one sample, sequenced in a study of shared clonotypes between healthy human individuals. Assay: immunoSEQ multiplex PCR; the TCRdb copy retains only in-frame clones and omits some. The sample carries 2 million to 2.5 million clones, less than 95% recorded once. Sequencing used naive CD4+ T cells from PBMCs. The receptor set was obtained from a man younger than 35 in good health. Some clones in this sample may be carry-over from other donors' samples. The conserved cysteine and the conserved F or W are not part of the CDR3 here. Each record gives: J gene, V gene, CDR3 protein.

j_gene: TRBJ2-7
v_gene: TRBV5-1
CDR3aa: ASSRDAVAINYEQY

j_gene: TRBJ2-1
v_gene: TRBV11-3
CDR3aa: ASSLDQGRVSSYNEQF

j_gene: TRBJ2-1
v_gene: TRBV14
CDR3aa: ASSQDLAGVSYNEQF

j_gene: TRBJ2-7
v_gene: TRBV7-8
CDR3aa: ASSEHGTSADEQY

j_gene: TRBJ1-3
v_gene: TRBV5-1
CDR3aa: ASSLGTSGNTIY

j_gene: TRBJ1-5
v_gene: TRBV2
CDR3aa: ASRKDSQPQH

j_gene: TRBJ1-1
v_gene: TRBV7-8
CDR3aa: ASSFQAVWETEAF

j_gene: TRBJ1-5
v_gene: TRBV15
CDR3aa: ATGDIPPGNQPQH

j_gene: TRBJ2-3
v_gene: TRBV6-5
CDR3aa: ASRPFSGSTDTQY

j_gene: TRBJ1-2
v_gene: TRBV7-2
CDR3aa: ASSRGGGSFGYT

j_gene: TRBJ2-7
v_gene: TRBV9
CDR3aa: ASSVDKGGTSYEQY

j_gene: TRBJ2-1
v_gene: TRBV29-1
CDR3aa: SVEDGSSLALGRRNEQF

j_gene: TRBJ2-2
v_gene: TRBV12-5
CDR3aa: ASGLALRRTGETGELF

j_gene: TRBJ1-5
v_gene: TRBV28
CDR3aa: ASSPGVRWGPGNQPQH

j_gene: TRBJ2-6
v_gene: TRBV5-1
CDR3aa: ASSPQGGSANVLT

j_gene: TRBJ2-5
v_gene: TRBV10-3
CDR3aa: ATRQDQETQY

j_gene: TRBJ1-3
v_gene: TRBV15
CDR3aa: ATSRPGRISGNTIY

j_gene: TRBJ2-5
v_gene: TRBV27
CDR3aa: ASSSGFEGEQY

j_gene: TRBJ2-7
v_gene: TRBV15
CDR3aa: ATSRGGRPGNEQY

j_gene: TRBJ1-1
v_gene: TRBV28
CDR3aa: ASSSYLNTEAF

j_gene: TRBJ1-1
v_gene: TRBV4-1
CDR3aa: ASSQAPGTTMNTEAF

j_gene: TRBJ2-5
v_gene: TRBV7-2
CDR3aa: ASSLVWGEETQY

j_gene: TRBJ1-2
v_gene: TRBV5-1
CDR3aa: ASSLEGVGGYT